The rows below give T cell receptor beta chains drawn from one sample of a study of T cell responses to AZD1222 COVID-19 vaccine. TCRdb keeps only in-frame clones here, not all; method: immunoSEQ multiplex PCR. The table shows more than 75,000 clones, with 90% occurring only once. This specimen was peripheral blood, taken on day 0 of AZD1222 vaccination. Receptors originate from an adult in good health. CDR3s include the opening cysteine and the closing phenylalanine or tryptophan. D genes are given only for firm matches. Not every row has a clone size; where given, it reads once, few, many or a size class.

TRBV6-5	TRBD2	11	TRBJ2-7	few	TGTGCCAGCGGACGGGGGGGCGAGCAGTACTTC	CASGRGGEQYF
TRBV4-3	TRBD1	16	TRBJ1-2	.	TGCGCCAGCAGCCAAACCGGGACAGGGGTCTACTATGGCTACACCTTC	CASSQTGTGVYYGYTF
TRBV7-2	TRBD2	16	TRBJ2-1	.	TGTGCCAGCAGCTTAGCTAGCGGGAGCTCCTACAATGAGCAGTTCTTC	CASSLASGSSYNEQFF
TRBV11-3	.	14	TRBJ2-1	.	TGTGCCAGCAGCTCGGGACAATCGTACAATGAGCAGTTCTTC	CASSSGQSYNEQFF
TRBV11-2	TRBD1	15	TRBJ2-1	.	TGTGCCAGCACCCGCGGGGACAGGGGGCATAGTGAGCAGTTCTTC	CASTRGDRGHSEQFF
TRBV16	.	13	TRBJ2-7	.	TGTGCCAGCAGCCAATCGAGAGGGGGAGAGCAGTACTTC	CASSQSRGGEQYF
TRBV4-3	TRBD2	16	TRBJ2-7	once	TGCGCCAGCAGCCAAGGGGGGACTAGCGGGACCCTCGAGCAGTACTTC	CASSQGGTSGTLEQYF
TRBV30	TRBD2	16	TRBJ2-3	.	TGTGCCTGGAGTAGAAGACTAGCGGCTAGCACAGATACGCAGTATTTT	CAWSRRLAASTDTQYF
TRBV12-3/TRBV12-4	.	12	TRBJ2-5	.	TGTGCCAGCAGTTTCGGGGTCGAGACCCAGTACTTC	CASSFGVETQYF
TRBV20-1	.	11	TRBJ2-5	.	TGCAGATACGGGGGAGGAGAGACCCAGTACTTC	CRYGGGETQYF
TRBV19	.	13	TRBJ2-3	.	TGTGCCAGTAGTTCGGGACGTGGGGGTACGCAGTATTTT	CASSSGRGGTQYF
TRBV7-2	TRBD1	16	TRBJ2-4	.	TGTGCCAGCAGCTTACTGGACAGGAGAGCCAAAAACATTCAGTACTTC	CASSLLDRRAKNIQYF
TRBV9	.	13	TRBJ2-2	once	TGTGCCAGCAGGTCGGGGGCCACCGGGGAGCTGTTTTTT	CASRSGATGELFF
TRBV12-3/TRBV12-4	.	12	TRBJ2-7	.	TGTGCCAGCAGTCCGATGGCCTACGAGCAGTACTTC	CASSPMAYEQYF
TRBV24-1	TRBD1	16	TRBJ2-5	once	TGTGCCACCAGTGACCCAGGACAGGGGCAGCAAGAGACCCAGTACTTC	CATSDPGQGQQETQYF
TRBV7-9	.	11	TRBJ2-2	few	TGTGCCAGCAGCCGTAGCCCGGGACACCTTTTT	CASSRSPGHLF